Listed here is a single T cell receptor beta chain. These data originate in a study of CD8 T cells in Susac syndrome. A quantity of about 0.5 to 1 ug RNA underwent reverse transcription using random hexamers. MiXCR, applied by TCRdb to the immunoSEQ multiplex PCR reads, yields one record per CDR3 protein. The sample yields roughly 80,000 distinct CDR3 sequences, approximately 94% seen once. The germline V gene has CDR1 SGDLS and CDR2 YYNGEE. Trimming removed 8 bases from V and 5 bases from J, with 13 bases in between. This CDR3 is built from 13 residues. Fulfillment of recently defined diagnostic criteria for definite or probable disease was shown by the patients with Susac syndrome.

The source of this sequence is a human donor with Susac syndrome. Sample: CD8+ T cells from PBMCs. The chain carries TRBV9 and TRBJ2-2; TRBD2 is a possible D gene (7 bases). This CDR3 is CASEEGGTGELFF. The CDR3 nucleotides read TGTGCCAGTGAGGAGGGGGGGACCGGGGAGCTGTTTTTT.